These 5 T cell receptor beta chains came from one sample sequenced in a study of cytomegalovirus exposure and HLA in healthy donors. The PCR made use of 60 Vbeta and 13 Jbeta primers. The repertoire was sequenced with immunoSEQ multiplex PCR; TCRdb's copy has only in-frame clones and lacks some. The repertoire holds about 120,000 clones, with around three quarters as singletons. The sequenced sample consisted of PBMCs. The receptors were sampled from a human donor in good health.

The chain carries TRBV11-2 and TRBJ2-7; 8 bases are shared with TRBD1. There are 14 residues in the CDR3. With 3 bases clipped from V and 7 bases from J, the junction kept 8 bases outside the gene matches. CDR1 SGHAT and CDR2 FQNNGV come from the germline V gene. CDR3: CASSFSGQVWEQYF. In DNA, the CDR3 is TGTGCCAGCAGCTTCTCGGGACAGGTGTGGGAGCAGTACTTC.

Written as DNA, the CDR3 is TGTGCCACCAAATCCCAGGGGCGCGGTAATGAAAAACTGTTTTTT. It codes for CATKSQGRGNEKLFF. The V gene is TRBV2, the J gene TRBJ1-4, with D maybe TRBD1 (6 bases). V was pared by 10 bases and J by 4 bases, with 19 bases between. This CDR3 region has 15 residues. Germline CDR1 SNHLY, CDR2 FYNNEI.

The table lists this clone with a few counts. The chain has TRBV5-6 and TRBJ2-5; no clear D gene. The V gene's germline CDR1 is SGHDT and CDR2 YYEEEE. The V end was cut by 4 bases, the J end by 5 bases, with 9 bases between. The CDR3 is 12 amino acids. CDR3 nucleotide sequence: TGTGCCAGCAGCATCCGGCGGGAGACCCAGTACTTC. Its protein is CASSIRRETQYF.

This clone has a single count. V gene TRBV7-2 combines with J gene TRBJ2-2; possibly TRBD1 for D (6 bases). V lost 5 bases and J lost 7, with 11 bases in between. CDR1 SGHTA and CDR2 FQGNSA come from the germline V gene. The CDR3 runs to 13 residues. CDR3 residues: CASSIYRVGELFF. The CDR3 DNA is TGTGCCAGCAGCATATACAGGGTCGGGGAGCTGTTTTTT.

J is TRBJ2-7 and V is TRBV7-2; 9 bases agree with TRBD1. The CDR3 runs to 13 residues. Germline V gene sequence: CDR1 SGHTA, CDR2 FQGNSA. V lost 5 bases and J lost 3; bases outside the gene matches: 2. The CDR3 region has the DNA TGTGCCAGCAGCACAGGGGGCCACTACGAGCAGTACTTC. Translated: CASSTGGHYEQYF.